Following are 5 T cell receptor beta chains from one sample sequenced in a study of T-cell reconstitution after alpha-beta-depleted transplantation in children. During its preparation, the TCRbeta library received unique molecular identifiers. Each CDR3 protein gets one entry after TCRdb re-called the PCR reads with MiXCR. The data show over 200,000 distinct CDR3 sequences, with over 15% seen just once and around 45% held by the top ten. The sequencing here drew on PBMCs, mostly from graft donor cells, taken 360 days after TCRalphabeta/CD19-depleted stem cell transplant. These receptors all stem from a male patient between 2 and 10 years old who had a stem cell transplant for acute lymphoblastic leukemia, so the T cells may come from the graft donor.

This clonotype was counted ten times or more. Germline is not matched at one junction end, which may reflect a read error. The gene calls are TRBV5-1 and TRBJ1-2; 7 bases are shared with TRBD1. This CDR3 is built from 13 residues. Germline CDR1 SGHRS, CDR2 YFSETQ. In DNA form, the CDR3 reads TGCGCCAGCAGCTTGGGACAGGGTGAGACGTCTTACTTC. Its protein is CASSLGQGETSYF. Drawing the rest from reference TRBV5-1 and TRBJ1-2, the complete variable domain is KAGVTQTPRYLIKTRGQQVTLSCSPISGHRSVSWYQQTPGQGLQFLFEYFSETQRNKGNFPGRFSGRQFSNSRSEMNVSTLELGDSALYLCASSLGQGETSYFGSGTRLTVV.

This clonotype was counted at least ten times. V is TRBV7-2 and J is TRBJ2-1; 10 bases map to TRBD2. The V segment lost 3 bases and the J segment 7 bases; nucleotides outside the gene matches: 6. Germline assignment: CDR1 SGHTA and CDR2 FQGNSA. The CDR3 runs to 15 residues. The CDR3 loop is CASSFLAGALNEQFF. The CDR3, as DNA: TGTGCCAGCAGCTTTCTAGCGGGGGCCTTAAATGAGCAGTTCTTC.

In this sample, this clonotype turned up a few times. The chain couples TRBV29-1 to TRBJ1-1; D gene ambiguous. This CDR3 has 10 residues. V lost 6 bases and J lost 2, with 4 bases in between. The germline V gene encodes CDR1 SQVTM and CDR2 ANQGSEA. DNA of the CDR3: TGCAGCGTCGGAAACACTGAAGCTTTCTTT. This gives the protein CSVGNTEAFF.

The chain carries TRBV6-5 and TRBJ1-5; D not resolved. This CDR3 comprises 14 residues. Germline lookup yields CDR1 MNHEY and CDR2 SVGAGI. Trimming stripped 2 bases from V and 5 bases from J, with 10 bases between. The DNA for the CDR3 is TGTGCCAGCAGTTACAATTTATGGGATCAGCCCCAGCATTTT. The encoded protein is CASSYNLWDQPQHF.

V usage is TRBV27 and J usage is TRBJ1-2, with 9 bases aligning to TRBD1. This CDR3 comprises 16 residues. V trimming: 5 bases; J trimming: 4 bases; junction bases outside the gene matches: 11. Germline CDR1 and CDR2: MNHEY and SMNVEV (reference sequence). In DNA form, the CDR3 reads TGTGCCAGCAGTGCCACCTACAGGGGGCGCGGCTATGGCTACACCTTC. Amino acid sequence: CASSATYRGRGYGYTF.